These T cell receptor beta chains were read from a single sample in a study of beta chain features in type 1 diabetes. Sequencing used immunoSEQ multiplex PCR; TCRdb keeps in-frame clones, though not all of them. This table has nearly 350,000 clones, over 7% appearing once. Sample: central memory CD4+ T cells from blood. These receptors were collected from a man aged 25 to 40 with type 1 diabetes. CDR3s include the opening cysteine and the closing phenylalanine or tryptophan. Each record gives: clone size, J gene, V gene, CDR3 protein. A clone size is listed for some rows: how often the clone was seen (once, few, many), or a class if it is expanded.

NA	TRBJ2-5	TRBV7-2	CASSLGVSAQETQYF
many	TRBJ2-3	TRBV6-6	CASSQGGFTDTQYF
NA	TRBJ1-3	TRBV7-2	CAIRGGSSGNTIYF
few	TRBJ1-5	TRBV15	CATSSDTGGSRNQPQHF
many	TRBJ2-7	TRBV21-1	CASTGTGYEQYF
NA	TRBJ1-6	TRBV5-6	CASSLTSSSSYNSPLHF
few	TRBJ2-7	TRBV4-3	CASSQDLQGYEQYF
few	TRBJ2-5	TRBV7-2	CASSLQGDLETQYF
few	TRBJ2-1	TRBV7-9	CASSSTGGNNEQFF
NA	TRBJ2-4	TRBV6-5	CASSATSGVKNIQYF
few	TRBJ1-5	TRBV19	CASSPQQGSYSNQPQHF
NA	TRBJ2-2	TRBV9	CASRGRAANTGELFF
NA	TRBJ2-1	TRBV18	CASSPPVQLNEQFF
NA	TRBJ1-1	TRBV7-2	CASSPSGGNTEAFF
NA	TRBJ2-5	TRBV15	CATSRSRDRGETQYF
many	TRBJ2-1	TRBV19	CASRGGVNNEQFF
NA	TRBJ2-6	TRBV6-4	CASSEDAGANVLTF
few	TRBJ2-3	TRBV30	CAWSVGGSTDTQYF
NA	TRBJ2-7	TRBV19	CASSSVPGRQYF
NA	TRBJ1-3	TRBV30	CAWSAGDSGNTIYF
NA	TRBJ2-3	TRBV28	CASVTGGAAVADTQYF
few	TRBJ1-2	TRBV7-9	CASSPDLLGGYTF
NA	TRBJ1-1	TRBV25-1	CASGKTGTEAFF
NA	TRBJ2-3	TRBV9	CASSVGLAENTDTQYF
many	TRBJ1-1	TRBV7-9	CASSWDRGATEAFF
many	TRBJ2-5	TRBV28	CASSRPPWGGQETQYF
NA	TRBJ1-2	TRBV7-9	CASSLSDGGYTF
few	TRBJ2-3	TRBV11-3	CASSSRDTDTQYF
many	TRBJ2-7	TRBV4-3	CASSQDTAAYEQYF
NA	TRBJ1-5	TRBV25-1	CASIKGRDGGPQHF
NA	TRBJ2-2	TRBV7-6	CASSLVGQANTGELFF
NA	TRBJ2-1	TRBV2	CASKASGNEQFF
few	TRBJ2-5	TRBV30	CAWSAGVQETQYF
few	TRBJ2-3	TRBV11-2	CASSLAGPDTQYF
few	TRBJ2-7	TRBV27	CASRGQGISYEQYF
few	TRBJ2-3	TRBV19	CASSPRLAVTDTQYF
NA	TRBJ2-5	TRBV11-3	CASSSDSLETQYF
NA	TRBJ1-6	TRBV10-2	CASSELGQANSPLHF
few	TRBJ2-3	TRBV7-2	CASTVGTGASTDTQYF
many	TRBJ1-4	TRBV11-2	CASSPTRANSRRKLFF
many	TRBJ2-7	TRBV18	CASSPQGQDEQYF
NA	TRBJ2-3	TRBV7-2	CASSLVLLGTDTQYF
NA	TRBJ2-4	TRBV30	CAWSLGQLNIQYF
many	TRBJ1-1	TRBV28	CASSQGLNTEAFF
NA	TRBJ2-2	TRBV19	CASKVLQENTGELFF
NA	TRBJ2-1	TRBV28	CASSFPTPTSGVRFSSYNEQFF
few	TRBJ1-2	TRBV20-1	CSAWENYGYTF
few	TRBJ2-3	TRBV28	CASREQGPDTQYF
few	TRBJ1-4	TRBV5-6	CASRRQANEKLFF
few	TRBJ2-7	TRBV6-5	CASSRPRVGDGEQYF
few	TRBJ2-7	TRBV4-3	CASSQETYNEQYF
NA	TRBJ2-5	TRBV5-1	CASSGGQLEETQYF